Listed here are 21 T cell receptor beta chains from one sample, sequenced in a study of cytomegalovirus exposure and HLA in healthy donors. The repertoire was sequenced with immunoSEQ multiplex PCR; TCRdb's copy has only in-frame clones and lacks some. The sample lists some 140,000 clones, about 86% occurring once. The source material was PBMCs. The receptors come from a man aged 18 to 30 in good health and CMV-seronegative.

V is TRBV6-6 and J is TRBJ2-6; D is perhaps TRBD1 (6 bases). CDR3 length equals 16 residues. Trimming pared 6 bases from V and 2 bases from J, leaving 14 bases between. Germline V lookup: CDR1 MNHNY, CDR2 SVGAGI (reference sequence). Written as DNA, the CDR3 is TGTGCCAGCAGGACCGGGACATCGACTGGGGCCAACGTCCTGACTTTC. Translated: CASRTGTSTGANVLTF.

The chain employs TRBV21-1 and TRBJ2-2; the table gives TRBD2 as D, unverified against the DNA. TRBV21-1 is a pseudogene locus. The CDR3 is 16 amino acids. CDR3 sequence reads: CASSKGRLNDTGELFF. In nucleotides, the CDR3 is TGTGCCAGCAGCAAAGGCAGACTGAATGACACCGGGGAGCTGTTTTTT.

This clone showed up just a few times. The V and J genes are TRBV2 and TRBJ1-5; possibly TRBD1 for D (6 bases). CDR1 is SNHLY and CDR2 is FYNNEI in the germline V gene. The CDR3 runs to 16 residues. Trimming removed 2 bases from V and 3 bases from J, with 14 bases in between. The CDR3: CASSEQGGGTNQPQHF. Written as DNA, the CDR3 is TGTGCCAGCAGTGAACAGGGAGGGGGGACCAATCAGCCCCAGCATTTT.

The rearrangement uses TRBV4-1 and TRBJ2-7, with TRBD1 matching 10 bases. Germline CDR1 is MGHRA and CDR2 is YSYEKL. This CDR3 has 14 residues. The V gene end was trimmed by 3 bases and the J gene end by 3 bases; junction bases not matched to a gene: 2. The CDR3 spells CASSQDRGDYEQYF. DNA for the CDR3: TGCGCCAGCAGCCAGGACAGGGGGGACTACGAGCAGTACTTC.

The rearrangement uses TRBV7-2 and TRBJ2-7; 8 bases map to TRBD1. The J segment lost 4 bases and the V segment lost 4 bases, leaving 6 bases of the junction unmatched. From germline, CDR1 is SGHTA and CDR2 FQGNSA. The CDR3 length is 14 residues. DNA for the CDR3: TGTGCCAGCAGCTCCCGGACAGGGTCGTACGAGCAGTACTTC. Translated, it gives CASSSRTGSYEQYF.

The sample holds one count of this clone. J is TRBJ1-6 and V is TRBV19; D gene unclear. The CDR3 totals 13 residues. CDR1 is LNHDA and CDR2 is SQIVND in the germline V gene (reference sequence). V lost 2 bases to trimming and J lost 6 bases, with 5 bases between them. The CDR3 sequence: CASSISINSPLHF. CDR3 bases: TGTGCCAGTAGTATATCCATTAATTCACCCCTCCACTTT.

The chain carries TRBV25-1 and TRBJ2-7; possible D gene TRBD1, 6 bases. CDR3 length: 13 amino acids. V lost 4 bases and J 7 bases, leaving 14 bases between the germline ends. Germline V gene data show CDR1 as MGHDK and CDR2 as SYGVNS. The CDR3 here is CASSGTQGAEQYF. CDR3 DNA: TGTGCCAGCAGTGGTACACAGGGTGCTGAGCAGTACTTC.

The chain uses TRBV19 and TRBJ1-5; TRBD1 matches 10 bases. There are 17 residues in the CDR3. Germline V CDR1 and CDR2: LNHDA, SQIVND (reference sequence). V lost 6 bases and J lost 0; bases outside the gene matches: 8. CDR3: CASRGQGRSYSNQPQHF. Written as DNA, the CDR3 is TGTGCCAGTAGGGGACAGGGGAGGAGTTATAGCAATCAGCCCCAGCATTTT.

The rearrangement joins TRBV2 to TRBJ2-1; D is undetermined. The CDR3 has 14 amino acids. Germline CDR1 reads SNHLY; CDR2 reads FYNNEI. V was cut by 8 bases and J by 7 bases, with 18 bases left in between. Written as DNA, the CDR3 is TGTGCCAGCCAGCGCTCCTTCCTTAGGAATGAGCAGTTCTTC. It translates to CASQRSFLRNEQFF.

The J gene is TRBJ1-4, the V gene TRBV11-3, with TRBD1 matching over 7 bases. CDR1 and CDR2 from the germline V gene are SGHNT and YENEEA. The CDR3 length is 19 residues. Trimming removed 11 bases from V and 2 bases from J; junction bases left unmatched: 23. The CDR3 sequence is CAPGGMQFQGGMTNEKLFF. The CDR3 nucleotides read TGTGCCCCTGGGGGTATGCAGTTCCAGGGGGGCATGACTAATGAAAAACTGTTTTTT.

The chain couples TRBV25-1 to TRBJ2-3; the D gene is possibly TRBD2 (6 bases). V lost 8 bases to trimming and J lost 3 bases, with 15 bases between them. The CDR3 runs to 14 residues. Germline-derived CDR1 and CDR2 are MGHDK and SYGVNS. Here the CDR3 reads CASRGGITTDTQYF. The CDR3 DNA reads as TGTGCCAGCCGCGGCGGGATTACTACAGATACGCAGTATTTT. Drawing the rest from reference TRBV25-1 and TRBJ2-3, the complete variable domain is EADIYQTPRYLVIGTGKKITLECSQTMGHDKMYWYQQDPGMELHLIHYSYGVNSTEKGDLSSESTVSRIRTEHFPLTLESARPSHTSQYLCASRGGITTDTQYFGPGTRLTVL.

The chain joins TRBV5-3 to TRBJ1-4; perhaps TRBD1 as D (5 bases). Being an ORF, TRBV5-3 has a function that is uncertain. CDR3 length: 15 residues. V shed 1 base and J shed 4 bases, with 11 bases lying between them. DNA of the CDR3: TGTGCCAGAAGCTTGAGTTTGGGACTTAATGAAAAACTGTTTTTT. Protein sequence: CARSLSLGLNEKLFF.

The V call is TRBV11-3, the J call TRBJ2-2, with 7 bases that match TRBD2. CDR3 length: 16 amino acids. V shed 1 base, J shed 4 bases, and the junction held 6 bases outside the gene matches. CDR1 is SGHNT and CDR2 is YENEEA in the germline V gene. The CDR3 protein is CASSLGGGDGTGELFF. The CDR3 DNA follows: TGTGCCAGCAGCTTAGGGGGAGGGGACGGCACCGGGGAGCTGTTTTTT.

This clone was detected only a few times. The chain is built from TRBV28 and TRBJ2-7, with TRBD1 matching over 11 bases. This CDR3 spans 14 amino acids. Germline V gene data show CDR1 as MDHEN and CDR2 as SYDVKM. V was pared by 6 bases and J by 7 bases, with 8 bases of the junction left unmatched. Here the CDR3 reads CASSWTGGRWEQYF. The CDR3 DNA sequence: TGTGCCAGCAGCTGGACAGGGGGCAGGTGGGAGCAGTACTTC.

This clone was observed once. In DNA form, the CDR3 reads TGTGCCAGCAGCCGCAGGGGGCTTGACACAGATACGCAGTATTTT. It encodes CASSRRGLDTDTQYF. This chain uses TRBV11-2 with TRBJ2-3, with 8 positions matching TRBD1. Germline V gene lookup returns CDR1 SGHAT and CDR2 FQNNGV. J gave up 2 bases and V 5 bases, and 6 bases lay outside the gene matches. The CDR3 has 15 amino acids.

The chain links TRBV6-1 to TRBJ2-3; D not certain. The V gene lost 6 bases and the J gene lost 4 bases, with 14 bases spanning the gap. Germline V gives CDR1 MNHNS, CDR2 SASEGT. The CDR3 is 14 amino acids. CDR3 sequence (DNA): TGTGCCAGCAGCCAACGGTCGGGTGCAGATACGCAGTATTTT. It translates to CASSQRSGADTQYF.

This clone was counted only a few times. This chain connects TRBV4-3 to TRBJ2-2, with TRBD1 identical over 8 bases. Germline V gives CDR1 LGHNA, CDR2 YSLEER. The trim removed 2 bases at V and 2 bases at J, leaving 10 bases unmatched. The CDR3 is 18 residues long. DNA for the CDR3: TGCGCCAGCAGCCAATCAGGGCAGGGGGCCGGAAACACCGGGGAGCTGTTTTTT. This encodes CASSQSGQGAGNTGELFF.

The rearrangement uses TRBV19 and TRBJ1-1; TRBD1 aligns across 10 bases. The junction had 6 bases not matched to a gene; V was cut back by 10 bases and J by 1 base. The CDR3 extends over 14 amino acids. CDR1 and CDR2 (germline): LNHDA, SQIVND (reference sequence). CDR3 loop: CATGDRGKNTEAFF. The CDR3, as DNA: TGTGCCACCGGGGACAGGGGAAAGAACACTGAAGCTTTCTTT.

The rearrangement links TRBV10-2 to TRBJ1-1; D may be TRBD1 (5 bases). Germline assignment: CDR1 WSHSY and CDR2 SAAADI. V gave up 8 bases and J gave up 2 bases, with 15 bases separating them. The CDR3 is made up of 14 amino acids. The CDR3 DNA follows: TGCGCCAGCGCCCCCACAGGCCCAAACACTGAAGCTTTCTTT. Translated, it gives CASAPTGPNTEAFF.

V usage is TRBV5-1 and J usage is TRBJ1-4; D not resolved. V gave up 3 bases and J gave up 7 bases, with 16 bases separating them. The CDR3 sequence is 15 residues long. The germline V gene has CDR1 SGHRS and CDR2 YFSETQ. In DNA, the CDR3 is TGCGCCAGCAGCTCCCGCGAGGCCTCTCGTGAAAAACTGTTTTTT. This sequence encodes CASSSREASREKLFF. The full variable domain, in which reference TRBV5-1 and TRBJ1-4 provide the parts outside the CDR3, is KAGVTQTPRYLIKTRGQQVTLSCSPISGHRSVSWYQQTPGQGLQFLFEYFSETQRNKGNFPGRFSGRQFSNSRSEMNVSTLELGDSALYLCASSSREASREKLFFGSGTQLSVL.

V gene TRBV19 combines with J gene TRBJ2-2; TRBD1 might be the D (6 bases). The CDR3 spans 17 residues. Germline values: CDR1 LNHDA, CDR2 SQIVND (reference sequence). The V gene lost 4 bases and the J gene lost 1 base, with 16 bases spanning the gap. Here the CDR3 reads CASSTEEAGVNTGELFF. For the CDR3, the DNA is TGTGCCAGTAGTACCGAGGAGGCAGGGGTGAACACCGGGGAGCTGTTTTTT.